Listed here are 20 T cell receptor beta chains from one sample, sequenced in a study of cytomegalovirus exposure and HLA in healthy donors (dated by TCRdb to 2016 to 2017). Receptor libraries were prepared by the immunoSEQ multiplex PCR assay. A mixture of 60 forward primers for TCR Vbeta segments and 13 reverse primers for TCR Jbeta segments was used in the multiplex PCR. This immuneACCESS table, as held by TCRdb, lists in-frame sequences with V and J called but not all clones. Of the missing ones, under half trace to an unresolved V gene in checked studies; the others have no known cause. In this sample's table one finds 80,000 or so clones. The biggest ten clones account for roughly an eighth of the sample. Sample: PBMCs. The receptors derive from a man aged 50-60 years in good health and CMV-seropositive.

This chain connects TRBV5-1 to TRBJ1-1; TRBD1 is a possible D gene (6 bases). The CDR3 loop spans 15 amino acids. The germline gives CDR1 SGHRS, CDR2 YFSETQ. V was shortened by 4 bases and J by 4 bases, with 17 bases between the two germline ends. CDR3 sequence reads: CASSPGRGYGTEAFF. Written as DNA, the CDR3 is TGCGCCAGCAGCCCAGGAAGGGGGTACGGCACTGAAGCTTTCTTT.

The chain joins TRBV5-1 to TRBJ2-1; D is possibly TRBD1 (5 bases). The germline V gene encodes CDR1 SGHRS and CDR2 YFSETQ. Trimming removed 4 bases from V and 10 bases from J, with 18 bases in between. The CDR3 sequence is 14 residues long. CDR3 nucleotides: TGCGCCAGCAGCACCAGGGTAGACTTGGGCGAGCAGTTCTTC. Amino acids: CASSTRVDLGEQFF. Drawing the rest from reference TRBV5-1 and TRBJ2-1, the complete variable domain is KAGVTQTPRYLIKTRGQQVTLSCSPISGHRSVSWYQQTPGQGLQFLFEYFSETQRNKGNFPGRFSGRQFSNSRSEMNVSTLELGDSALYLCASSTRVDLGEQFFGPGTRLTVL.

CDR3 sequence (DNA): TGTGCCAGCAGCTCCAGGGTCTCTTATACGCAGTATTTT. Encoded protein: CASSSRVSYTQYF. This chain uses TRBV11-3 with TRBJ2-3; tentative D call: TRBD1 (5 bases). This CDR3 region has 13 residues. Germline CDR1 is SGHNT and CDR2 is YENEEA. V gave up 4 bases and J gave up 7 bases, with 12 bases separating them.

This chain links TRBV29-1 with TRBJ2-3; 8 bases line up with TRBD2. Germline V gene lookup returns CDR1 SQVTM and CDR2 ANQGSEA. This CDR3 is 13 amino acids long. V trimming: 4 bases; J trimming: 4 bases; junction bases outside the gene matches: 4. The CDR3 sequence: CSVAGGPADTQYF. The DNA of the CDR3 is TGCAGCGTTGCGGGAGGGCCGGCAGATACGCAGTATTTT.

The J gene is TRBJ1-1, the V gene TRBV19, with 8 bases that match TRBD1. The V gene's germline CDR1 is LNHDA and CDR2 SQIVND (reference sequence). Losses at the gene ends were 7 bases for V and 5 bases for J; bases not matched to a gene: 6. The CDR3 is 13 residues long. This CDR3 is CASTSQGVTEAFF. CDR3 coding DNA: TGTGCCAGTACCTCACAGGGGGTGACTGAAGCTTTCTTT.

The chain employs TRBV2 and TRBJ1-5; a weak D match, TRBD1 (6 bases). Per germline, CDR1 SNHLY and CDR2 FYNNEI. Trimming took off 4 bases at V and 7 bases at J, with 11 bases between the two ends. The CDR3 is made up of 13 amino acids. For the CDR3, the DNA is TGTGCCAGCAGTGGAACAGGGAACCAGCCCCAGCATTTT. This gives the protein CASSGTGNQPQHF.

The chain employs TRBV19 and TRBJ1-1; 7 bases map to TRBD1. CDR1 and CDR2 from the germline V gene are LNHDA and SQIVND (reference sequence). The CDR3 is 14 residues long. Trimming took 6 bases from V and 3 from J; bases not matched to a gene: 7. The CDR3 nucleotides read TGTGCCAGTAGAAAGATCAGGGGGGACACTGAAGCTTTCTTT. Protein: CASRKIRGDTEAFF.

The chain couples TRBV2 to TRBJ2-1; tentatively, D is TRBD1 (6 bases). V lost 7 bases to trimming and J lost 8 bases, with 18 bases between them. Germline loops: CDR1 SNHLY, CDR2 FYNNEI. This CDR3 has 14 residues. CDR3: CASTPTGSGYEQFF. The CDR3 region has the DNA TGTGCCAGCACCCCAACAGGGTCGGGTTATGAGCAGTTCTTC.

The gene calls are TRBV5-4 and TRBJ2-5; 8 bases agree with TRBD2. The CDR3 has 15 residues. Germline CDR1 SGHNT, CDR2 YYREEE (reference sequence). The V segment lost 4 bases and the J segment 3 bases; nucleotides outside the gene matches: 8. For the CDR3, the DNA is TGTGCCAGCAGCCTTTCCGCGGGGGGTGAAGAGACCCAGTACTTC. It translates to CASSLSAGGEETQYF.

The J gene is TRBJ2-1, the V gene TRBV7-3; 12 nucleotides line up with TRBD2. The CDR3 has 16 amino acids. CDR1 and CDR2 from the germline V gene are SGHTA and FQGTGA. V lost 4 bases and J lost 4; bases outside the gene matches: 5. The chain's CDR3 is CASSYTSGGTYNEQFF. The CDR3 DNA sequence: TGTGCCAGCAGCTACACTAGCGGGGGGACATACAATGAGCAGTTCTTC.

The rearrangement joins TRBV4-2 to TRBJ1-2; 9 nucleotides agree with TRBD1. V lost 0 bases, J lost 5 bases, and 4 bases stayed unmatched. This CDR3 spans 15 amino acids. CDR1 and CDR2 (germline): LGHNA, YNFKEQ. CDR3 amino acids: CASSQEGDRAYGYTF. For the CDR3, the DNA is TGTGCCAGCAGCCAAGAAGGGGACAGGGCATATGGCTACACCTTC.

The chain recombines TRBV18 with TRBJ1-1; D is unresolved. There are 13 residues in the CDR3. Trimming cost V 3 bases and J 7 bases, with 12 bases left between them. Looked up from germline, CDR1 is KGHSH and CDR2 is LQKENI. As DNA, the CDR3 is TGTGCCAGCTCACCGGGCACTGACAATGAAGCTTTCTTT. This sequence encodes CASSPGTDNEAFF.

The rearrangement joins TRBV29-1 to TRBJ2-1; TRBD2 is a possible D gene (5 bases). This CDR3 comprises 13 residues. Trimming took off 5 bases at V and 7 bases at J, with 15 bases between the two ends. Germline V gene sequence: CDR1 SQVTM, CDR2 ANQGSEA. CDR3 in DNA: TGCAGCGTTCCCTGGACTGTGTGGAATGAGCAGTTCTTC. Translated: CSVPWTVWNEQFF.

This chain links TRBV9 with TRBJ2-2; D may be TRBD1 (6 bases). Germline assignment: CDR1 SGDLS and CDR2 YYNGEE. This CDR3 has 15 residues. Trimming took off 5 bases at V and 7 bases at J, with 18 bases between the two ends. The CDR3 coding sequence is TGTGCCAGCAGTATCCAGGGGAGAGGATACGGGGAGCTGTTTTTT. Amino acids: CASSIQGRGYGELFF.

The chain carries TRBV25-1 and TRBJ2-7; maybe TRBD2 (5 bases). CDR3 size: 13 residues. V lost 5 bases to trimming and J lost 0 bases, with 8 bases between them. Germline V lookup: CDR1 MGHDK, CDR2 SYGVNS. The CDR3 spells CASSRDPSYEQYF. The CDR3 coding sequence is TGTGCCAGCAGTCGGGATCCCTCCTACGAGCAGTACTTC.

V and J are TRBV6-1 and TRBJ1-2, with D unresolved. Between the trimmed V and J ends, which lost 6 bases and 6 bases, there was a span of 14 bases. Germline CDR1 reads MNHNS; CDR2 reads SASEGT. CDR3 length: 13 amino acids. CDR3 protein: CASRERSADGYTF. CDR3 DNA: TGTGCCAGCAGGGAGAGGAGTGCGGATGGCTACACCTTC.

The rearrangement uses TRBV6-6 and TRBJ2-7; D gene ambiguous. The CDR3 consists of 11 residues. Trimming took 7 bases from V and 3 from J, leaving 7 bases between them. Germline CDR1 reads MNHNY; CDR2 reads SVGAGI (reference sequence). The CDR3 DNA reads TGTGCCAGCAAAGCTTACTACGAGCAGTACTTC. Protein sequence: CASKAYYEQYF.

The chain is built from TRBV6-1 and TRBJ2-3, with 11 positions matching TRBD2. The CDR3 is 18 amino acids. Germline CDR1 and CDR2: MNHNS and SASEGT. The V segment lost 2 bases and the J segment 0 bases; nucleotides outside the gene matches: 7. CDR3 sequence (DNA): TGTGCCAGCAGTGAAAGACTAGCGGGGCCTTCTAGCACAGATACGCAGTATTTT. It specifies CASSERLAGPSSTDTQYF.

On this clone: Other DNA sequences in this specimen translate into the identical CDR3. The rearrangement uses TRBV18 and TRBJ1-6; a weak D match, TRBD1 (5 bases). The CDR3 totals 16 residues. V gave up 3 bases and J gave up 4 bases, with 13 bases separating them. The germline V gene encodes CDR1 KGHSH and CDR2 LQKENI. DNA of the CDR3: TGTGCCAGCTCACCCTATGACAGCCAGTATAATTCACCCCTCCACTTT. The encoded protein is CASSPYDSQYNSPLHF.

The chain uses TRBV9 and TRBJ2-3, with 7 bases identical to TRBD1. Germline-derived CDR1 and CDR2 are SGDLS and YYNGEE. The V and J ends lost 4 bases and 2 bases, in that order; junction bases with no gene match: 4. The CDR3 runs 14 residues. The CDR3 loop reads CASSTQGSTDTQYF. CDR3 DNA: TGTGCCAGCAGCACACAGGGGTCCACAGATACGCAGTATTTT.